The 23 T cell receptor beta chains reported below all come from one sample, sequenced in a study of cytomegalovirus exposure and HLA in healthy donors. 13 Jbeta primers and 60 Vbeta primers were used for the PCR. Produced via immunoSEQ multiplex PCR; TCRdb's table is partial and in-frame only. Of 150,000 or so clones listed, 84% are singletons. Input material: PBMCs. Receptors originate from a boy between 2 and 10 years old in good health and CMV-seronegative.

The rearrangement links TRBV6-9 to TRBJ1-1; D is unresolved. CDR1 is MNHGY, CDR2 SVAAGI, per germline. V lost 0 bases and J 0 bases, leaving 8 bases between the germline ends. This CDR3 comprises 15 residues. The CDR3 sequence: CASSYSGLMNTEAFF. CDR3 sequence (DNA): TGTGCCAGCAGTTATTCTGGACTTATGAACACTGAAGCTTTCTTT.

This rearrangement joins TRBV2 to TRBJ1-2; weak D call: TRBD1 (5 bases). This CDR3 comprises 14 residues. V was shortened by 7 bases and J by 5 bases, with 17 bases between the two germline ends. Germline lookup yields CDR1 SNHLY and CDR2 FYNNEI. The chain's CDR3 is CASNQFGDRYGYTF. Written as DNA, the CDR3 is TGTGCCAGCAACCAATTCGGCGACAGATATGGCTACACCTTC.

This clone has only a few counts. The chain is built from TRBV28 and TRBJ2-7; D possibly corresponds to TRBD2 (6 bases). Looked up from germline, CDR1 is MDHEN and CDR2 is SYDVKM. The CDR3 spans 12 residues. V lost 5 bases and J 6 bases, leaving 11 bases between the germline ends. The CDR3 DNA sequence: TGTGCCAGCAGTATACCCGGGAGCGAGCAGTACTTC. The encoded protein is CASSIPGSEQYF. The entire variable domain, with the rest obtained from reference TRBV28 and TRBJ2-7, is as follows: DVKVTQSSRYLVKRTGEKVFLECVQDMDHENMFWYRQDPGLGLRLIYFSYDVKMKEKGDIPEGYSVSREKKERFSLILESASTNQTSMYLCASSIPGSEQYFGPGTRLTVT.

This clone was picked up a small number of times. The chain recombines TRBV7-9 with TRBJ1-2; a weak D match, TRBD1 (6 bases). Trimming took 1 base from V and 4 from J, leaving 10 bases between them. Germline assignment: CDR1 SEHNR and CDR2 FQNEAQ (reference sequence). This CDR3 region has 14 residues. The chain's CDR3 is CASSLEQGLYGYTF. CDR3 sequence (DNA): TGTGCCAGCAGCTTAGAACAGGGCCTCTATGGCTACACCTTC.

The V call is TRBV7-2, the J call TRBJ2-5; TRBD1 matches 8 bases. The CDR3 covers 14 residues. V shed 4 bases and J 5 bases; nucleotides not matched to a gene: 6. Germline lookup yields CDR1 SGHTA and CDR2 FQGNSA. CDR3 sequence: CASSSYRGAETQYF. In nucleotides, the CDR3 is TGTGCCAGCAGCTCCTACAGGGGGGCGGAGACCCAGTACTTC.

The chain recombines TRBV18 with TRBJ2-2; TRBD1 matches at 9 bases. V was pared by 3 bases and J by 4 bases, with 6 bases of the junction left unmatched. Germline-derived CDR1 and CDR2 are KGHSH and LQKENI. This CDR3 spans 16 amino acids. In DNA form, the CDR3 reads TGTGCCAGCTCACCCAGACAGGGGGAGGCCACCGGGGAGCTGTTTTTT. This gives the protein CASSPRQGEATGELFF.

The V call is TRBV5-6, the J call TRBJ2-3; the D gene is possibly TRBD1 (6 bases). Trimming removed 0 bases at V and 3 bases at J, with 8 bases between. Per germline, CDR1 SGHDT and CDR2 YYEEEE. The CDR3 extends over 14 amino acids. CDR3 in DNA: TGTGCCAGCAGCTTGGCCGGGACAACAGATACGCAGTATTTT. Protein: CASSLAGTTDTQYF.

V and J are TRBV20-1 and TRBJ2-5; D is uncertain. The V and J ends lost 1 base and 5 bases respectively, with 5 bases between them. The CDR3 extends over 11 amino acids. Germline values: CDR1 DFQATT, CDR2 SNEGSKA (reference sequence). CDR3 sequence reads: CSARVLETQYF. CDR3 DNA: TGCAGTGCTAGAGTTCTCGAGACCCAGTACTTC.

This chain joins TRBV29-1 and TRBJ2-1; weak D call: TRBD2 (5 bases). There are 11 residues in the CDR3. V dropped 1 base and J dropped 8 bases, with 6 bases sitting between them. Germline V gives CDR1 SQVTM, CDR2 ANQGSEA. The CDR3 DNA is TGCAGCGTTGAAGGGAGGTATGAGCAGTTCTTC. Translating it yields CSVEGRYEQFF.

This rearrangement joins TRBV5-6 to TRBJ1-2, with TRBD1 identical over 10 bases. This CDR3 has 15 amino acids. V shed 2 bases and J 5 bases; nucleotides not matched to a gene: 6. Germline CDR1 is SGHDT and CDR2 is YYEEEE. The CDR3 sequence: CASSLLPGQGYGYTF. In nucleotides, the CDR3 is TGTGCCAGCAGCTTATTACCGGGACAGGGGTATGGCTACACCTTC.

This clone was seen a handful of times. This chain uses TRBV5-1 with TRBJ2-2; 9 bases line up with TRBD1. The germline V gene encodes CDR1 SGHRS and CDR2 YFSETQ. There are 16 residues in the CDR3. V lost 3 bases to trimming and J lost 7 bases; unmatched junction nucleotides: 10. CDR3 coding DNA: TGCGCCAGCAGCTCCCGCGGGACAGGGAATTTCGGGGAGCTGTTTTTT. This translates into CASSSRGTGNFGELFF. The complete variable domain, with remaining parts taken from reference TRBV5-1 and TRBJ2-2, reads KAGVTQTPRYLIKTRGQQVTLSCSPISGHRSVSWYQQTPGQGLQFLFEYFSETQRNKGNFPGRFSGRQFSNSRSEMNVSTLELGDSALYLCASSSRGTGNFGELFFGEGSRLTVL.

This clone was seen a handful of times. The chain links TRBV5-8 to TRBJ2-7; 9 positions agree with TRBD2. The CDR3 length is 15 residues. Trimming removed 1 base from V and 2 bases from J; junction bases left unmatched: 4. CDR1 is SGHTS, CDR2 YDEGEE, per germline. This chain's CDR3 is CASSLTASGTYEQYF. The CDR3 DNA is TGTGCCAGCAGCTTGACGGCTAGCGGGACCTACGAGCAGTACTTC.

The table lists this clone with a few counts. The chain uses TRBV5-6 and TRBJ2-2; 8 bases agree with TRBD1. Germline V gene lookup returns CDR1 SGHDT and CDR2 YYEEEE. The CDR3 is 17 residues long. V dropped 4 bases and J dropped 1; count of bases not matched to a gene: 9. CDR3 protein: CASSIGWGTGNTGELFF. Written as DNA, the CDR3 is TGTGCCAGCAGCATAGGCTGGGGGACAGGGAACACCGGGGAGCTGTTTTTT.

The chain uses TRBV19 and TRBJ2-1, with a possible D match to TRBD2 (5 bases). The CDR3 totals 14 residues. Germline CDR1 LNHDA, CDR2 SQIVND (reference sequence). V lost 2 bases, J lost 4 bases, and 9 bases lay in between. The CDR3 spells CASSIRTGYNEQFF. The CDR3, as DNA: TGTGCCAGTAGTATAAGGACTGGATACAATGAGCAGTTCTTC.

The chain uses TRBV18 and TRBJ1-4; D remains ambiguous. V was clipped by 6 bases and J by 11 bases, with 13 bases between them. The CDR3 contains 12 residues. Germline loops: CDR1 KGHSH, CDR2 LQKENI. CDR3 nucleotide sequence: TGTGCCAGCTCCCGGCGGGCGGGCAAACTGTTTTTT. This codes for CASSRRAGKLFF. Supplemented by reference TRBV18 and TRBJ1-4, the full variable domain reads NAGVMQNPRHLVRRRGQEARLRCSPMKGHSHVYWYRQLPEEGLKFMVYLQKENIIDESGMPKERFSAEFPKEGPSILRIQQVVRGDSAAYFCASSRRAGKLFFGSGTQLSVL.

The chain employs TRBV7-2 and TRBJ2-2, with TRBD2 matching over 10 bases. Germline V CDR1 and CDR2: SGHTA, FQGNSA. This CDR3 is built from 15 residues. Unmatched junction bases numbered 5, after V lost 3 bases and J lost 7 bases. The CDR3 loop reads CASSFTSGKVGELFF. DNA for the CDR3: TGTGCCAGCAGCTTTACTAGCGGGAAAGTCGGGGAGCTGTTTTTT.

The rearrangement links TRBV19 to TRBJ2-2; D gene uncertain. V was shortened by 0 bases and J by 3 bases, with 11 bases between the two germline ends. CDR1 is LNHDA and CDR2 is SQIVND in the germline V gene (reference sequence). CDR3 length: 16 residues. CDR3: CASSIDRDTYTGELFF. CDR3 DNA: TGTGCCAGTAGTATAGACCGAGACACTTACACCGGGGAGCTGTTTTTT.

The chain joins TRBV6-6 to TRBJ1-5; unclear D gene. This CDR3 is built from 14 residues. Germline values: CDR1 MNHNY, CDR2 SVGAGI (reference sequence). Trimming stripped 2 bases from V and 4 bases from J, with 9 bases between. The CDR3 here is CASSYSSGNQPQHF. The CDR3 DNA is TGTGCCAGCAGTTACAGTAGCGGAAATCAGCCCCAGCATTTT.

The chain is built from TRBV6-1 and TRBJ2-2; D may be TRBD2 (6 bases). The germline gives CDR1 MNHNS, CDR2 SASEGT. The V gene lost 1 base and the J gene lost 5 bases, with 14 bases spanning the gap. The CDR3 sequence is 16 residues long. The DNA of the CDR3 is TGTGCCAGCAGTGAAGTTCCAGGGCGGGGAACCGGGGAGCTGTTTTTT. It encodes CASSEVPGRGTGELFF.

The CDR3 is CASSSATGGEYEQYF. The CDR3 nucleotides are TGTGCCAGCTCCTCAGCTACGGGTGGAGAGTACGAGCAGTACTTC. The J gene is TRBJ2-7, the V gene TRBV18; D is uncertain. Germline V gene sequence: CDR1 KGHSH, CDR2 LQKENI. V lost 6 bases and J 4 bases, leaving 19 bases between the germline ends. The CDR3 is 15 residues long.

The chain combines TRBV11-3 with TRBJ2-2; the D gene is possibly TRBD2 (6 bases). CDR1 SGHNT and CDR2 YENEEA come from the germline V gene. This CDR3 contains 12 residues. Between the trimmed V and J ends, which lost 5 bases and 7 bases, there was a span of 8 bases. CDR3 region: CASSDGGGELFF. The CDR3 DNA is TGTGCCAGCAGCGACGGGGGCGGGGAGCTGTTTTTT.

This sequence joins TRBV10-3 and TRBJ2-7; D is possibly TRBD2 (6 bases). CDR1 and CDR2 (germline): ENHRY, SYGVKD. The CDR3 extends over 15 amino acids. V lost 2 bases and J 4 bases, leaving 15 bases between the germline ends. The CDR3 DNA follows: TGTGCCATCAGTGAGGGGGAGTTGCGGGAATACGAGCAGTACTTC. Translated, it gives CAISEGELREYEQYF.

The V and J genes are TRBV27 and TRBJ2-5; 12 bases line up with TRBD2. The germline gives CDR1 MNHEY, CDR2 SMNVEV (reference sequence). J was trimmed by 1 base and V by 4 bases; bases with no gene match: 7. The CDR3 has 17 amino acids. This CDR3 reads CASSSRLAGVTQETQYF. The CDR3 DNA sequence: TGTGCCAGCAGTTCTCGACTAGCGGGAGTAACCCAAGAGACCCAGTACTTC.